The 11 T cell receptor beta chains below come from one sample, sequenced in a study of identical twins. TCRdb re-derived calls from the 5' RACE reads in MiXCR, one entry per CDR3 protein. This sample has 1.5 million to 2 million distinct CDR3 sequences, with roughly 35% found just once. Sequencing was done on a sample of cord blood. These receptors all stem from a newborn girl in good health.

This clonotype has just a few counts. The V and J genes are TRBV4-2 and TRBJ1-1; D not certain. Deletions cut 5 bases from V and 5 bases from J, with 12 bases between. CDR3 length: 13 amino acids. In germline, CDR1 is LGHNA, CDR2 YNFKEQ. The DNA for the CDR3 is TGTGCCAGCAGCATAGGGATTCGGACTGAAGCTTTCTTT. Amino acids: CASSIGIRTEAFF.

In nucleotides, the CDR3 is TGTGCCAGCAGCTTGTTCCCCTTTACCGACAGGGTCTACTACGAGCAGTACTTC. The encoded protein is CASSLFPFTDRVYYEQYF. V is TRBV7-9 and J is TRBJ2-7; 7 nucleotides match TRBD1. This CDR3 is 18 amino acids long. CDR1 SEHNR and CDR2 FQNEAQ come from the germline V gene (reference sequence). J was trimmed by 3 bases and V by 3 bases; bases with no gene match: 17.

This clonotype was observed many times. The V and J genes are TRBV29-1 and TRBJ2-1; D call uncertain. Germline loops: CDR1 SQVTM, CDR2 ANQGSEA. The CDR3 is 14 residues long. Trimming cost V 3 bases and J 0 bases, with 9 bases left between them. The CDR3 here is CSVEAWGSYNEQFF. CDR3 DNA sequence: TGCAGCGTTGAGGCCTGGGGCTCCTACAATGAGCAGTTCTTC.

CDR3 nucleotide sequence: TGCAGTGCTAGGGTCGGGCGTCGAAATGAAAAACTGTTTTTT. It specifies CSARVGRRNEKLFF. The chain couples TRBV20-1 to TRBJ1-4; the D is unclear. CDR1 DFQATT and CDR2 SNEGSKA come from the germline V gene (reference sequence). This CDR3 is built from 14 residues. Trimming stripped 3 bases from V and 5 bases from J, with 13 bases between.

V is TRBV6-1 and J is TRBJ2-1; D is perhaps TRBD1 (5 bases). Trimming shortened V by 7 bases and J by 3 bases, and 13 bases separated the two germline ends. The CDR3 contains 14 residues. Germline lookup yields CDR1 MNHNS and CDR2 SASEGT. The chain's CDR3 is CASMGLSRYNEQFF. The CDR3 bases are TGTGCCAGCATGGGGCTGAGCCGCTACAATGAGCAGTTCTTC.

The chain recombines TRBV27 with TRBJ2-7; 12 nucleotides agree with TRBD2. J lost 1 base, V lost 5 bases, and 9 bases had no gene match. Germline assignment: CDR1 MNHEY and CDR2 SMNVEV (reference sequence). The CDR3 has 17 amino acids. CDR3 coding DNA: TGTGCCAGCAGTCCCTACTGGACTAGCGGGGCATCCTACGAGCAGTACTTC. It translates to CASSPYWTSGASYEQYF.

This clonotype was picked up a small number of times. This chain joins TRBV5-6 and TRBJ2-7, with D possibly being TRBD2 (7 bases). Germline values: CDR1 SGHDT, CDR2 YYEEEE. The CDR3 spans 15 residues. The V end lost 7 bases, the J end lost 3 bases, and 20 bases lay between the germline ends. Here the CDR3 reads CASARGGVLDYEQYF. The CDR3 DNA follows: TGTGCCAGCGCCAGGGGAGGGGTTTTAGACTACGAGCAGTACTTC.

This clonotype was seen repeatedly, ten times or more. The chain combines TRBV28 with TRBJ2-1; 11 nucleotides line up with TRBD2. The ends lost 8 bases at V and 5 bases at J; junction bases unmatched: 5. The CDR3 consists of 14 residues. Per the germline V gene, CDR1 is MDHEN and CDR2 is SYDVKM. CDR3 region: CASLLAGGNNEQFF. The CDR3, as DNA: TGTGCCAGCCTGTTAGCGGGGGGGAACAATGAGCAGTTCTTC.

This chain joins TRBV20-1 and TRBJ2-1; 7 nucleotides match TRBD2. Germline CDR1 reads DFQATT; CDR2 reads SNEGSKA (reference sequence). The trim removed 0 bases at V and 0 bases at J, leaving 14 bases unmatched. The CDR3 has 19 residues. Here the CDR3 DNA reads TGCAGTGCTAGAGATGATCAGTTTTGGGAGGGCCGCTCCTACAATGAGCAGTTCTTC. Translation gives CSARDDQFWEGRSYNEQFF.

Regarding this clonotype: One base away lies a much larger clone, so this may be a sequencing read error. V usage is TRBV3-1 and J usage is TRBJ2-7, with D possibly TRBD1 on 6 matching bases. In germline, CDR1 is LGHDT, CDR2 YNNKEL (reference sequence). Trimming pared 3 bases from V and 8 bases from J, leaving 11 bases between. The CDR3 spans 12 residues. The CDR3: CASSHPGVKQYF. The CDR3 nucleotides are TGTGCCAGCAGCCATCCAGGGGTAAAGCAGTACTTC.

V and J are TRBV5-1 and TRBJ1-4; a weak D match, TRBD1 (5 bases). The CDR3 has 16 amino acids. V was trimmed by 1 base and J by 8 bases, leaving 18 bases between them. Germline V gives CDR1 SGHRS, CDR2 YFSETQ. The CDR3 loop reads CASSLPGVKGVEKLFF. The CDR3, as DNA: TGCGCCAGCAGCTTGCCGGGGGTAAAGGGAGTAGAAAAACTGTTTTTT. The whole variable domain, remainder taken from reference TRBV5-1 and TRBJ1-4, is KAGVTQTPRYLIKTRGQQVTLSCSPISGHRSVSWYQQTPGQGLQFLFEYFSETQRNKGNFPGRFSGRQFSNSRSEMNVSTLELGDSALYLCASSLPGVKGVEKLFFGSGTQLSVL.